This TCR beta chain was retrieved from a study of T-cell memory formation after mild COVID-19. Study information: There were largely donor-specific TCR clusters.

Findings and limits, study-wide: The study found contracting CD4+ clones mainly in CM and EM and contracting CD8+ clones in EMRA. In pre-infection memory, a portion of responding clones appeared, which suggested that cross-reactive memory joined.

Constant-segment primers and 5'RACE yielded cDNA libraries for TCR alpha and TCR beta, each carrying sample barcodes and UMIs. TCRdb recomputed calls from the 5' RACE reads with MiXCR, one row per CDR3 protein. This sample has about 250,000 distinct CDR3 sequences, with over 15% found just once. A remark on this clonotype: Its specificity is not known.

Germline values: CDR1 SGHTA, CDR2 FQGTGA. The V end lost 5 bases, the J end lost 2 bases, and 18 bases lay between the germline ends. This CDR3 has 17 amino acids. This receptor was taken from an adult woman who had mild COVID-19 (a few samples of this study predate the infection). Cell type and time point are not known. The chain uses TRBV7-3 and TRBJ2-2; maybe TRBD2 (7 bases). Material for sequencing was PBMCs or a T cell subset sorted from them (not recorded which). The CDR3 loop is CASSLMSGGPNTGELFF. In DNA form, the CDR3 reads TGTGCCAGCAGCCTAATGTCGGGGGGCCCTAACACCGGGGAGCTGTTTTTT.